This TCR beta chain was sequenced in a study of blood T cell repertoires in COVID-19. Study information: The study drew acute and convalescent COVID-19 samples from the United States, Italy and Spain. Sources were T cells, B-cell-depleted T cells, or PBMCs; the material itself was cDNA or gDNA.

Source study methods: Amplification from reference gene primers served as the basis for estimated nucleated cell counts. Assay used: immunoSEQ multiplex PCR; TCRdb lists only in-frame clones, some missing. The V and J calls and clone size are taken from that table; D and trimming were inferred from the DNA. The sample includes about 62,000 clones, about nine tenths seen only once; the top ten take 1.3%. V was clipped by 7 bases and J by 1 base, with 10 bases between them. This CDR3 is 13 amino acids long. Sequencing input: peripheral blood. The chain couples TRBV12-3 or TRBV12-4 to TRBJ1-1; no firm D call. The clonotype comes from a woman older than 75 with acute or convalescent COVID-19. CDR3 in DNA: TGTGCCAGCATACTCCGCTCGAACACTGAAGCTTTCTTT. Translating gives CASILRSNTEAFF.